Listed below are T cell receptor beta chains from one sample, sequenced in a study of blood T cell repertoires in COVID-19. Repertoires were generated with immunoSEQ multiplex PCR, while TCRdb's copy carries only in-frame clones and drops some. The table shows approximately 150,000 clones, with approximately 88% occurring only once. The sequenced sample consisted of PBMCs or T cells enriched from blood (not recorded which). The source of these receptors is a man aged 65 to 79 who had been exposed to COVID-19. CDR3s include the opening cysteine and the closing phenylalanine or tryptophan. D genes are given only for firm matches. The size entry is marked missing in some rows and otherwise reads once, few, many or a size class.

cdr3_length	v_call	clone_size	d_call	j_call	cdr3_aa	cdr3_nt
12	TRBV12-3/TRBV12-4	NA	NA	TRBJ2-7	CASSPGQYEQYF	TGTGCCAGCAGTCCCGGACAGTACGAGCAGTACTTC
14	TRBV19	NA	NA	TRBJ2-2	CASIRSGNTGELFF	TGTGCCAGTATTAGGTCGGGAAACACCGGGGAGCTGTTTTTT
16	TRBV5-6	once	TRBD1	TRBJ1-1	CASSRGDRGHHAEAFF	TGTGCCAGCAGCCGAGGGGACAGGGGGCATCACGCTGAAGCTTTCTTT
12	TRBV30	once	NA	TRBJ1-2	CAWSSGNYGYTF	TGTGCCTGGAGCTCGGGAAACTATGGCTACACCTTC
16	TRBV7-2	NA	TRBD2	TRBJ2-5	CASSFPVGGVQETQYF	TGTGCCAGCAGCTTCCCCGTGGGGGGGGTTCAAGAGACCCAGTACTTC
16	TRBV20-1	NA	TRBD2	TRBJ2-3	CSASPWTSGDTDTQYF	TGCAGTGCTAGTCCTTGGACTAGCGGAGACACAGATACGCAGTATTTT
13	TRBV11-2	NA	NA	TRBJ1-5	CASSLGSSQPQHF	TGTGCCAGCAGCTTGGGGAGCAGCCAGCCCCAGCATTTT
18	TRBV4-1	once	TRBD1	TRBJ1-3	CASSQGWARGRPGNTIYF	TGCGCCAGCAGCCAAGGTTGGGCGAGGGGGCGGCCTGGAAACACCATATATTTT
17	TRBV3-1/TRBV3-2	NA	TRBD2	TRBJ2-5	CASSQGGLAGGQETQYF	TGTGCCAGCAGCCAAGGAGGACTAGCGGGGGGGCAAGAGACCCAGTACTTC
15	TRBV5-1	NA	NA	TRBJ2-5	CASSPSGGGGETQYF	TGCGCCAGCAGTCCCTCGGGAGGGGGCGGCGAGACCCAGTACTTC
12	TRBV14	NA	NA	TRBJ1-1	CASSQPGTEAFF	TGTGCCAGCAGCCAACCGGGCACTGAAGCTTTCTTT
14	TRBV24-1	NA	NA	TRBJ1-2	CATSDPPRGYGYTF	TGTGCCACCAGTGACCCCCCAAGAGGCTATGGCTACACCTTC
12	TRBV6-2/TRBV6-3	NA	TRBD1	TRBJ1-1	CASSRQGAEAFF	TGTGCCAGCAGCCGACAGGGCGCTGAAGCTTTCTTT
16	TRBV5-1	NA	NA	TRBJ2-1	CASSFGHVGPYNEQFF	TGCGCCAGCAGCTTTGGTCACGTGGGGCCCTACAATGAGCAGTTCTTC
16	TRBV6-5	NA	NA	TRBJ2-5	CASSYRRVAGGETQYF	TGTGCCAGCAGTTATCGCCGGGTAGCCGGGGGAGAGACCCAGTACTTC
16	TRBV7-2	NA	NA	TRBJ2-3	CASSPPGLASTDTQYF	TGTGCCAGCAGCCCACCGGGACTGGCTAGCACAGATACGCAGTATTTT
14	TRBV11-2	few	NA	TRBJ2-3	CASSLGTSTDTQYF	TGTGCCAGCAGCCTTGGGACTAGCACAGATACGCAGTATTTT
15	TRBV5-5	NA	TRBD2	TRBJ2-1	CASSLEAGGHNEQFF	TGTGCCAGCAGCTTGGAGGCGGGGGGCCACAATGAGCAGTTCTTC
16	TRBV28	NA	NA	TRBJ1-1	CASPPDGGVGNTEAFF	TGTGCCAGCCCTCCAGATGGCGGGGTTGGGAACACTGAAGCTTTCTTT
16	TRBV7-8	NA	TRBD2	TRBJ2-1	CASSLEPGLAGNEQFF	TGTGCCAGCAGCTTAGAACCGGGACTAGCGGGGAATGAGCAGTTCTTC
16	TRBV3-1/TRBV3-2	NA	TRBD1	TRBJ2-2	CASSPRQGGDTGELFF	TGTGCCAGCAGCCCCCGACAGGGGGGGGACACCGGGGAGCTGTTTTTT
15	TRBV6-5	NA	TRBD1	TRBJ1-5	CASKPGTGDGQPQHF	TGTGCCAGCAAACCCGGGACAGGGGACGGGCAGCCCCAGCATTTT
13	TRBV5-8	NA	NA	TRBJ2-7	CASSLGQYYEQYF	TGTGCCAGCAGCTTGGGACAGTACTACGAGCAGTACTTC
16	TRBV6-2/TRBV6-3	NA	NA	TRBJ1-6	CASSYEGLSRSSPLHF	TGTGCCAGCAGTTATGAGGGACTCTCAAGGAGTTCACCCCTCCACTTT
14	TRBV14	NA	TRBD1	TRBJ1-2	CASSPGGRGLGYTF	TGTGCCAGCAGCCCCGGCGGCAGGGGGCTTGGCTACACCTTC
14	TRBV10-2	NA	TRBD2	TRBJ2-5	CASRMTSGSETQYF	TGCGCCAGCAGGATGACTAGCGGGAGCGAGACCCAGTACTTC
16	TRBV19	NA	NA	TRBJ1-2	CASSPLGDFSRYGYTF	TGTGCCAGTAGTCCCTTGGGGGACTTTTCCCGCTATGGCTACACCTTC
16	TRBV11-2	NA	TRBD1	TRBJ1-4	CASSLDRGQRFEKLFF	TGTGCCAGCAGCTTAGATAGGGGACAGAGGTTCGAAAAACTGTTTTTT
12	TRBV3-1/TRBV3-2	NA	NA	TRBJ2-7	CASSPYGDEQYF	TGTGCCAGCAGCCCATACGGGGACGAGCAGTACTTC
15	TRBV7-8	few	TRBD2	TRBJ2-5	CASSLGTSDGETQYF	TGTGCCAGCAGCTTAGGAACTAGCGACGGGGAGACCCAGTACTTC
11	TRBV12-3/TRBV12-4	NA	NA	TRBJ1-5	CASQGIQPQHF	TGTGCCAGCCAGGGGATTCAGCCCCAGCATTTT
14	TRBV28	NA	TRBD1	TRBJ1-4	CASGTGGAGEKLFF	TGTGCCAGCGGAACAGGGGGCGCCGGTGAAAAATTGTTTTTT
13	TRBV5-1	NA	NA	TRBJ2-7	CASSLVGSREQYF	TGCGCCAGCAGCTTGGTGGGGAGCCGGGAGCAGTACTTC
14	TRBV18	NA	NA	TRBJ2-7	CASSPGRVAYEQYF	TGTGCCAGCTCACCGGGCAGGGTGGCCTACGAGCAGTACTTC
14	TRBV5-5	NA	TRBD1	TRBJ1-2	CASSWGQGASGYTF	TGTGCCAGCAGCTGGGGACAGGGAGCTTCTGGCTACACCTTC
11	TRBV28	once	NA	TRBJ1-6	CATRGPSPLHF	TGTGCCACCCGCGGGCCATCACCCCTCCACTTT
15	TRBV20-1	NA	TRBD2	TRBJ2-7	CSASNRREARREQYF	TGCAGTGCTAGTAATCGGCGGGAGGCCCGTCGCGAGCAGTACTTC
15	TRBV6-5	once	TRBD1	TRBJ1-1	CASSYGTGRNTEAFF	TGTGCCAGCAGTTACGGGACAGGGCGGAACACTGAAGCTTTCTTT
15	TRBV28	NA	TRBD1	TRBJ2-7	CASRFQGTGVEEQYF	TGTGCCAGCAGGTTCCAAGGGACAGGGGTCGAGGAGCAGTACTTC
11	TRBV12-3/TRBV12-4	NA	NA	TRBJ1-2	CASRNRVGYTF	TGTGCCAGTCGCAACAGGGTTGGCTACACCTTC